These 23 T cell receptor beta chains were sequenced from one sample in a study of CD8 T cells in ankylosing spondylitis (dated by TCRdb to 2016 to 2017). The library was built by means of 5' RACE. Sequencing used an Illumina HiSeq 2500. TCRdb itself trimmed the public reads at Q25 with fastp, ran MiXCR and retained productive beta chains. Rows are combined by CDR3 protein, so each entry shows the most common genes and DNA. Across this sample there are hundreds of thousands of distinct CDR3 sequences, with approximately 9% seen only once. 6.5% to 7% of the sample belongs to the ten largest clones. Sequences were obtained from blood, either unsorted or a sorted T cell fraction (not recorded which). The receptor source for this set is a male donor with ankylosing spondylitis or in good health (not recorded which).

This clonotype was recorded many times. The rearrangement joins TRBV5-1 to TRBJ2-7; tentatively, D is TRBD1 (5 bases). Trimming took off 2 bases at V and 5 bases at J, with 14 bases between the two ends. Germline-derived CDR1 and CDR2 are SGHRS and YFSETQ. The CDR3 covers 14 residues. The CDR3 is CASSFSRAGDEQYF. The CDR3 DNA reads as TGCGCCAGCAGCTTCTCCAGGGCTGGCGACGAGCAGTACTTC.

The chain joins TRBV5-6 to TRBJ1-2; the D is unclear. The V end lost 4 bases, the J end lost 4 bases, and 11 bases lay between the germline ends. This CDR3 is built from 13 residues. CDR1 is SGHDT and CDR2 is YYEEEE in the germline V gene. CDR3 in amino acids: CASSPGITYGYTF. Here the CDR3 DNA reads TGTGCCAGCAGCCCCGGGATCACCTATGGCTACACCTTC.

Many counts were recorded for this clonotype. This rearrangement joins TRBV3-1 to TRBJ2-7; the D gene is possibly TRBD2 (6 bases). Trimming removed 4 bases from V and 2 bases from J, with 9 bases in between. The germline CDR1 and CDR2 sequences are LGHDT and YNNKEL (reference sequence). This CDR3 comprises 13 residues. Written as DNA, the CDR3 is TGTGCCAGCAGCCCCGGAGGGCCCTACGAGCAGTACTTC. This translates into CASSPGGPYEQYF.

Ten or more counts support this clonotype. V usage is TRBV7-9 and J usage is TRBJ2-7, with 9 bases fitting TRBD1. V lost 8 bases, J lost 0 bases, and 5 bases stayed unmatched. This CDR3 has 14 amino acids. CDR1 is SEHNR and CDR2 is FQNEAQ in the germline V gene (reference sequence). CDR3 residues: CASLTGGSSYEQYF. The CDR3 DNA follows: TGTGCCAGCCTTACAGGGGGCAGCTCCTACGAGCAGTACTTC. Full variable domain (missing parts from reference TRBV7-9 and TRBJ2-7): DTGVSQNPRHKITKRGQNVTFRCDPISEHNRLYWYRQTLGQGPEFLTYFQNEAQLEKSRLLSDRFSAERPKGSFSTLEIQRTEQGDSAMYLCASLTGGSSYEQYFGPGTRLTVT.

Many counts were recorded for this clonotype. This sequence joins TRBV27 and TRBJ1-2; the D is unclear. From germline, CDR1 is MNHEY and CDR2 SMNVEV (reference sequence). This CDR3 has 16 residues. The ends were cut back, 2 bases at V and 4 bases at J, with 17 bases in the middle. The CDR3 region is CASSLAGRGGVYGYTF. CDR3 nucleotide sequence: TGTGCCAGCAGTTTAGCTGGGCGCGGTGGGGTCTATGGCTACACCTTC.

This clonotype was counted many times. The rearrangement joins TRBV20-1 to TRBJ2-7, with D maybe TRBD1 (5 bases). V was clipped by 1 base and J by 3 bases, with 13 bases between them. Germline loops: CDR1 DFQATT, CDR2 SNEGSKA (reference sequence). CDR3 length: 14 amino acids. In DNA form, the CDR3 reads TGCAGTGCTAGAGCCCCGCGACAGAACTACGAGCAGTACTTC. This encodes CSARAPRQNYEQYF.

This clonotype showed up many times. V and J are TRBV28 and TRBJ1-2; perhaps TRBD1 as D (6 bases). The CDR3 has 15 amino acids. CDR1 is MDHEN, CDR2 SYDVKM, per germline. Trimming left V 4 bases short and J 4 bases short, with 16 bases between. The CDR3 bases are TGTGCCAGCAGTTCTCAAGCCGCGGACAGCTATGGCTACACCTTC. This encodes CASSSQAADSYGYTF.

This clonotype turned up a few times. The chain links TRBV11-2 to TRBJ2-3; 8 bases are shared with TRBD1. Trimming took 4 bases from V and 9 from J; bases not matched to a gene: 3. The CDR3 runs 12 residues. The germline V gene has CDR1 SGHAT and CDR2 FQNNGV. CDR3 DNA sequence: TGTGCCAGCAGCTCGACAGGGGCAACGCAGTATTTT. Encoded protein: CASSSTGATQYF.

As regards this clonotype: A much larger clone lies one base from this, so it may be a read error. V gene TRBV11-2 combines with J gene TRBJ1-6; no clear D gene. Germline V gene sequence: CDR1 SGHAT, CDR2 FQNNGV. The CDR3 contains 15 residues. The V and J ends lost 0 bases and 7 bases respectively, with 10 bases between them. The CDR3 DNA reads as TGTGCCAGCAGCTTAGAACAGTTGGGGAATTCACCCCTCCACTTT. It encodes CASSLEQLGNSPLHF.

The V call is TRBV12-5, the J call TRBJ2-2; no clear D gene. Germline CDR1 and CDR2: LGHNT and FRNRAP. V was pared by 4 bases and J by 8 bases, with 8 bases between. There are 12 residues in the CDR3. The CDR3 loop reads CASGSLAGELFF. The CDR3 nucleotides read TGTGCTAGTGGTTCCCTTGCGGGGGAGCTGTTTTTT.

This clonotype was counted at least ten times. The chain couples TRBV29-1 to TRBJ2-7; 8 nucleotides align to TRBD2. Germline loops: CDR1 SQVTM, CDR2 ANQGSEA. Losses at the gene ends were 6 bases for V and 3 bases for J; bases not matched to a gene: 10. The CDR3 runs to 14 residues. In DNA form, the CDR3 reads TGCAGCGTCCGGTCGGCGGGAGGATACTACGAGCAGTACTTC. Amino acid sequence: CSVRSAGGYYEQYF.

In this sample, this clonotype turned up many times. The chain carries TRBV6-1 and TRBJ1-2; the match to TRBD1 covers 7 bases. Trimming took 5 bases from V and 0 from J; bases not matched to a gene: 9. The CDR3 length is 16 residues. Germline V CDR1 and CDR2: MNHNS, SASEGT. The CDR3 sequence is CASSHYRGPTNYGYTF. The CDR3 coding sequence is TGTGCCAGCAGTCATTACAGGGGACCTACTAACTATGGCTACACCTTC.

The rearrangement links TRBV5-1 to TRBJ2-1; a weak D match, TRBD2 (6 bases). Trimming left V 0 bases short and J 8 bases short, with 18 bases between. The CDR3 is made up of 16 amino acids. From germline, CDR1 is SGHRS and CDR2 YFSETQ. The CDR3 DNA is TGCGCCAGCAGCTTGGCCGGGGTGCGGGAAAGGGATGAGCAGTTCTTC. It specifies CASSLAGVRERDEQFF.

On this clonotype itself: A much more abundant neighbour one base away suggests this may be a read error. V usage is TRBV20-1 and J usage is TRBJ2-7; D unresolved. Germline CDR1 reads DFQATT; CDR2 reads SNEGSKA (reference sequence). The CDR3 is 13 residues long. The CDR3 DNA is TGCAGTGCTAGGATACTATGGGGATACGAGCGGTACTTC. It is translated as CSARILWGYERYF.

V is TRBV20-1 and J is TRBJ2-2; 8 bases align to TRBD2. Germline loops: CDR1 DFQATT, CDR2 SNEGSKA (reference sequence). The CDR3 sequence is 18 residues long. The trim removed 0 bases at V and 2 bases at J, leaving 11 bases unmatched. The CDR3 spells CSARDWESGGPNTGELFF. CDR3 bases: TGCAGTGCTAGAGATTGGGAAAGCGGGGGCCCTAACACCGGGGAGCTGTTTTTT.

A few counts support this clonotype. V is TRBV3-1 and J is TRBJ2-2; D remains unclear. From germline, CDR1 is LGHDT and CDR2 YNNKEL (reference sequence). V was clipped by 2 bases and J by 5 bases, with 3 bases between them. This CDR3 region has 12 residues. This CDR3 reads CASSQSTGELFF. The CDR3, as DNA: TGTGCCAGCAGCCAATCAACCGGGGAGCTGTTTTTT.

This clonotype was seen ten or more times. This chain connects TRBV7-2 to TRBJ1-1; D is undetermined. CDR3 length: 14 amino acids. The V gene lost 5 bases and the J gene lost 0 bases, with 10 bases spanning the gap. Germline CDR1 reads SGHTA; CDR2 reads FQGNSA. CDR3 amino acids: CASSPQVMNTEAFF. The CDR3 DNA reads TGTGCCAGCAGCCCCCAAGTTATGAACACTGAAGCTTTCTTT. Supplemented by reference TRBV7-2 and TRBJ1-1, the full variable domain reads GAGVSQSPSNKVTEKGKDVELRCDPISGHTALYWYRQSLGQGLEFLIYFQGNSAPDKSGLPSDRFSAERTGGSVSTLTIQRTQQEDSAVYLCASSPQVMNTEAFFGQGTRLTVV.

This clonotype was seen repeatedly, ten times or more. The genes are TRBV5-1 and TRBJ2-2, with 15 nucleotides matching TRBD2. Trimming took 4 bases from V and 4 from J; bases not matched to a gene: 8. Germline-derived CDR1 and CDR2 are SGHRS and YFSETQ. CDR3 length: 18 amino acids. The CDR3 reads CASSPPGTSGGSTGELFF. The CDR3 region has the DNA TGCGCCAGCAGCCCACCCGGGACTAGCGGGGGGAGCACCGGGGAGCTGTTTTTT.

This clonotype was seen a few times. This chain links TRBV6-6 with TRBJ1-1, with no clear D. Germline V CDR1 and CDR2: MNHNY, SVGAGI (reference sequence). V dropped 2 bases and J dropped 8 bases, with 9 bases sitting between them. The CDR3 is made up of 12 amino acids. The CDR3 loop is CASSYVGLEAFF. CDR3 nucleotide sequence: TGTGCCAGCAGTTACGTCGGCCTGGAAGCTTTCTTT.

The sample holds many counts of this clonotype. This chain connects TRBV9 to TRBJ2-3; tentative D call: TRBD1 (6 bases). The V end was cut by 2 bases, the J end by 7 bases, with 14 bases between. The CDR3 totals 14 residues. Germline-derived CDR1 and CDR2 are SGDLS and YYNGEE. CDR3 residues: CASSVDRDTHTQYF. CDR3 DNA sequence: TGTGCCAGCAGCGTGGATCGGGACACCCATACGCAGTATTTT.

This clonotype appeared a few times. The chain combines TRBV29-1 with TRBJ2-1; TRBD1 matches at 11 bases. Germline CDR1 reads SQVTM; CDR2 reads ANQGSEA. The CDR3 contains 13 residues. The V gene end was trimmed by 3 bases and the J gene end by 7 bases; junction bases not matched to a gene: 2. CDR3 DNA sequence: TGCAGCGTTGAGGGGACAGGGGGAAATGAGCAGTTCTTC. This gives the protein CSVEGTGGNEQFF.

Many counts were recorded for this clonotype. The rearrangement links TRBV6-2 or TRBV6-3 to TRBJ2-1, with no clear D. CDR1 and CDR2 (germline): MNHEY, SVGEGT. V dropped 2 bases and J dropped 9 bases, with 5 bases sitting between them. The CDR3 totals 11 residues. CDR3 nucleotide sequence: TGTGCCAGCAGTTACGGTTTTGAGCAGTTCTTC. Translating gives CASSYGFEQFF.

Ten or more counts support this clonotype. This rearrangement joins TRBV5-1 to TRBJ2-2; weak D call: TRBD1 (6 bases). With 4 bases removed from V and 5 bases from J, the gap between germline ends came to 18 bases. CDR1 and CDR2 (germline): SGHRS, YFSETQ. This CDR3 region has 16 residues. The chain's CDR3 is CASSRTDPGSTGELFF. The CDR3 DNA reads TGCGCCAGCAGCAGGACAGATCCGGGTTCGACCGGGGAGCTGTTTTTT.